This record covers a single TCR beta chain. Its antigen is not known. The data were taken from a study of CD8 T cells in ankylosing spondylitis. The study's findings and limits: Earlier work had already found some motif variants in reactive arthritis synovial fluid and blood. The clones that were linked to disease were reported to be significantly enriched in matched synovial fluid samples from ankylosing spondylitis patients. A motif in TCR beta, a set of eight highly homologous variants, appeared characteristic of ankylosing spondylitis blood.

Germline V CDR1 and CDR2: SGHRS, YFSETQ. The CDR3 is 15 amino acids. V was cut by 3 bases and J by 4 bases, with 16 bases left in between. Researchers built TCR beta libraries using quantitative 5'-RACE with molecular barcodes. TCRdb reanalysed the 5' RACE reads using MiXCR and keeps one entry per CDR3 protein. The sample has about 390,000 distinct CDR3 sequences, about a fifth seen once. The material sequenced was blood, either unsorted or a sorted T cell fraction (not recorded which). This sequence originates from a male donor with ankylosing spondylitis. V is TRBV5-1 and J is TRBJ1-2; D is possibly TRBD1 (5 bases). CDR3: CASSSPGRSFYGYTF. As DNA, the CDR3 is TGCGCCAGCAGCTCGCCGGGACGGAGTTTCTATGGCTACACCTTC.